The entry that follows covers one TCR beta chain sequence. This entry belongs to a study of shared clonotypes between healthy human individuals. Generated by immunoSEQ multiplex PCR, the TCRdb table keeps only in-frame clones and is missing some. The table includes around 510,000 clones, about 80% detected once. The CDR3 contains 14 residues. The ends were cut back, 7 bases at V and 4 bases at J, with 17 bases in the middle. Germline V gives CDR1 SGHAT, CDR2 FQNNGV. The chain uses TRBV11-2 and TRBJ2-7; no firm D call. This TCR derives from a middle-aged woman in good health. Some clones in this sample may be carry-over from other donors' samples. The specimen was PBMCs. The CDR3 coding sequence is TGTGCCAGCATGCTCGCGCCAACCCTTTACGAGCAGTACTTC. It yields the protein CASMLAPTLYEQYF.